What follows are 30 T cell receptor beta chains derived from one specimen sequenced in a study of T cells in Graves' hyperthyroidism and ophthalmopathy. What was amplified from RNA transcripts were TCR beta CDR3 regions. When the TCR CDR3 underwent first-round RT-PCR, the HTBI primer set was used. TCRdb re-called the multiplex PCR reads through MiXCR, storing one row per CDR3 protein. Here the sample spans a few hundred thousand distinct CDR3 sequences, more than 15% being singletons. The sample taken for sequencing was blood. The receptors here all came from a woman between 18 and 29 years old with Graves' hyperthyroidism that later progressed to Graves' ophthalmopathy.

This clonotype was seen many times. V is TRBV28 and J is TRBJ2-7; a weak D match, TRBD1 (5 bases). Germline V CDR1 and CDR2: MDHEN, SYDVKM. The germline V and J ends were trimmed by 1 base and 5 bases, with 12 bases remaining between them. CDR3 length: 14 amino acids. The CDR3 sequence is CASSLYQGRDEQYF. CDR3 nucleotide sequence: TGTGCCAGCAGTTTATACCAGGGTAGGGACGAGCAGTACTTC.

The chain joins TRBV20-1 to TRBJ2-3, with 9 bases identical to TRBD1. Trimming took 4 bases from V and 3 from J; bases not matched to a gene: 5. The CDR3 is 14 residues long. The V gene's germline CDR1 is DFQATT and CDR2 SNEGSKA (reference sequence). The CDR3 here is CSATRQGGTDTQYF. CDR3 sequence (DNA): TGCAGTGCTACCCGACAGGGGGGTACAGATACGCAGTATTTT.

This clonotype was recorded only once. This sequence joins TRBV20-1 and TRBJ1-5, with 8 nucleotides matching TRBD1. CDR1 and CDR2 (germline): DFQATT, SNEGSKA (reference sequence). The CDR3 runs 16 residues. The trim removed 5 bases at V and 3 bases at J, leaving 12 bases unmatched. The CDR3 bases are TGCAGTGCTCAACGTTTTGGACAGGGCCTCAATCAGCCCCAGCATTTT. Its protein product is CSAQRFGQGLNQPQHF.

CDR3 amino acids: CASRQADTGELFF. Here the CDR3 DNA reads TGTGCCAGCAGGCAGGCCGACACCGGGGAGCTGTTTTTT. The rearrangement links TRBV27 to TRBJ2-2; no clear D. The germline V gene has CDR1 MNHEY and CDR2 SMNVEV (reference sequence). The CDR3 contains 13 residues. Trimming pared 6 bases from V and 3 bases from J, leaving 8 bases between.

The table lists this clonotype with many counts. The chain combines TRBV7-2 with TRBJ2-7, with 10 nucleotides matching TRBD2. Germline V gene lookup returns CDR1 SGHTA and CDR2 FQGNSA. Trimming at V came to 0 bases and at J to 2 bases, leaving 4 bases not matched to a gene. The CDR3 is made up of 16 amino acids. Here the CDR3 reads CASSLAGLAGAYEQYF. For the CDR3, the DNA is TGTGCCAGCAGCTTAGCAGGTCTAGCGGGAGCCTACGAGCAGTACTTC.

This clonotype was counted a few times. The V gene is TRBV29-1, the J gene TRBJ1-2, with 7 bases identical to TRBD1. The CDR3 length is 13 residues. V was pared by 4 bases and J by 8 bases, with 10 bases of the junction left unmatched. Germline V gene lookup returns CDR1 SQVTM and CDR2 ANQGSEA. The CDR3 sequence is CSVVRDSGSGYTF. As DNA, the CDR3 is TGCAGCGTTGTCAGGGACAGCGGGTCCGGCTACACCTTC.

A few counts support this clonotype. CDR3 amino acids: CASRRENPSGNTIYF. CDR3 in DNA: TGTGCCAGCAGAAGGGAGAACCCCTCTGGAAACACCATATATTTT. The J gene is TRBJ1-3, the V gene TRBV6-1, with D unresolved. V lost 6 bases and J lost 0, with 12 bases in between. Germline V CDR1 and CDR2: MNHNS, SASEGT. The CDR3 totals 15 residues.

In this sample, this clonotype turned up many times. J is TRBJ2-7 and V is TRBV2, with D possibly being TRBD2 (5 bases). CDR1 and CDR2 from the germline V gene are SNHLY and FYNNEI. V lost 0 bases, J lost 7 bases, and 19 bases lay in between. The length of the CDR3 is 16 residues. The CDR3 nucleotides are TGTGCCAGCAGTGAAGCGCGAAACACCTTCTCGGGGGAGCAGTACTTC. Amino acids: CASSEARNTFSGEQYF.

The table lists this clonotype with many counts. The rearrangement links TRBV20-1 to TRBJ1-6, with D uncertain. The CDR3 extends over 12 amino acids. V lost 6 bases, J lost 10 bases, and 13 bases lay in between. CDR1 and CDR2 from the germline V gene are DFQATT and SNEGSKA (reference sequence). CDR3 residues: CSAATLGSPLHF. The CDR3 nucleotides are TGCAGTGCGGCGACCTTAGGCTCACCCCTCCACTTT.

This clonotype was recorded at least ten times. The rearrangement uses TRBV12-3 or TRBV12-4 and TRBJ2-7, with D perhaps assigned TRBD1 or TRBD2 (5 bases each). The CDR3 is 15 residues long. V lost 4 bases and J lost 2, with 15 bases in between. The CDR3 sequence is CASSYTGTAAYEQYF. In nucleotides, the CDR3 is TGTGCCAGCAGTTATACCGGGACGGCTGCCTACGAGCAGTACTTC.

This clonotype was counted at least ten times. The V gene is TRBV5-1, the J gene TRBJ2-1; maybe TRBD2 (5 bases). Germline CDR1 and CDR2: SGHRS and YFSETQ. Trimming cost V 2 bases and J 5 bases, with 8 bases left between them. CDR3 length equals 13 residues. CDR3 protein: CASSFSDHNEQFF. In DNA, the CDR3 is TGCGCCAGCAGCTTTAGCGACCACAATGAGCAGTTCTTC.

This clonotype was counted only a few times. The V call is TRBV14, the J call TRBJ1-2, with D possibly being TRBD1 (6 bases). This CDR3 has 13 amino acids. Germline-derived CDR1 and CDR2 are SGHDN and FVKESK. V dropped 3 bases and J dropped 8 bases, with 13 bases sitting between them. The DNA of the CDR3 is TGTGCCAGCAGCCATCGAGGGGGAGACGGCTACACCTTC. Amino acid sequence: CASSHRGGDGYTF.

This clonotype was counted many times. The chain employs TRBV18 and TRBJ2-7; D is ambiguous. The germline V and J ends were trimmed by 2 bases and 0 bases, with 8 bases remaining between them. The CDR3 is made up of 14 amino acids. Germline V lookup: CDR1 KGHSH, CDR2 LQKENI. The CDR3 loop reads CASSPSESSYEQYF. The CDR3 DNA reads as TGTGCCAGCTCACCATCGGAGAGCTCCTACGAGCAGTACTTC.

The sample holds a few counts of this clonotype. The CDR3 nucleotides are TGTGCCGTCCCCCGGCAGAACGACTATGGCTACACCTTC. Translated: CAVPRQNDYGYTF. This chain joins TRBV2 and TRBJ1-2; D gene unclear. The V gene lost 11 bases and the J gene lost 3 bases, with 16 bases spanning the gap. In germline, CDR1 is SNHLY, CDR2 FYNNEI. The CDR3 covers 13 residues.

Many counts were recorded for this clonotype. The chain combines TRBV7-3 with TRBJ2-3; 10 bases line up with TRBD2. The CDR3 is 17 residues long. V trimming: 4 bases; J trimming: 4 bases; junction bases outside the gene matches: 11. CDR1 is SGHTA and CDR2 is FQGTGA in the germline V gene. The CDR3 region has the DNA TGTGCCAGCAGCTCCAGCGGGAGGGCCAGGTCCCCAGATACGCAGTATTTT. Amino acid sequence: CASSSSGRARSPDTQYF.

V gene TRBV27 combines with J gene TRBJ1-3; D ambiguous. CDR3 size: 15 residues. The V end was cut by 7 bases, the J end by 8 bases, with 21 bases between. The V gene's germline CDR1 is MNHEY and CDR2 SMNVEV (reference sequence). CDR3 nucleotide sequence: TGTGCCAGCACCCAAACCCTGGGAGCTGGGGACACCATATATTTT. It specifies CASTQTLGAGDTIYF.

The V gene is TRBV7-9, the J gene TRBJ2-2, with unresolved D. The V end was cut by 6 bases, the J end by 7 bases, with 15 bases between. This CDR3 region has 14 residues. Germline CDR1 and CDR2: SEHNR and FQNEAQ (reference sequence). CDR3 region: CASRQDNENGELFF. CDR3 nucleotides: TGTGCCAGCAGACAAGACAACGAGAACGGGGAGCTGTTTTTT.

This clonotype was counted at least ten times. The chain has TRBV5-1 and TRBJ1-1; tentatively, D is TRBD1 (5 bases). The CDR3 is 15 amino acids. Per the germline V gene, CDR1 is SGHRS and CDR2 is YFSETQ. Trimming took off 0 bases at V and 3 bases at J, with 12 bases between the two ends. CDR3 sequence (DNA): TGCGCCAGCAGCTTGGAGACAGATGGGTACACTGAAGCTTTCTTT. It yields the protein CASSLETDGYTEAFF.

The table lists this clonotype with many counts. This chain joins TRBV28 and TRBJ1-4, with a possible D match to TRBD1 (5 bases). Germline values: CDR1 MDHEN, CDR2 SYDVKM. The CDR3 runs 13 residues. Trimming cost V 8 bases and J 4 bases, with 11 bases left between them. The CDR3 protein is CASLGGVNEKLFF. The CDR3, as DNA: TGTGCCAGCCTAGGAGGGGTTAATGAAAAACTGTTTTTT.

This clonotype was detected a few times. This rearrangement joins TRBV5-6 to TRBJ2-6; D possibly matches TRBD1 or TRBD2 (5 bases each). The CDR3 totals 17 residues. Germline CDR1 SGHDT, CDR2 YYEEEE. Trimming stripped 2 bases from V and 3 bases from J, with 15 bases between. The CDR3, as DNA: TGTGCCAGCAGCTTCTTGCAGGGAGCTTTTGGGGCCAACGTCCTGACTTTC. It translates to CASSFLQGAFGANVLTF.

This clonotype was detected many times. CDR3 DNA sequence: TGTGCCAGCCATACTCTCGGGACAGGATCAAACACTGAAGCTTTCTTT. It translates to CASHTLGTGSNTEAFF. The chain has TRBV27 and TRBJ1-1; 8 bases are a match to TRBD1. V shed 8 bases and J 2 bases; nucleotides not matched to a gene: 13. The CDR3 contains 16 residues. Germline CDR1 and CDR2: MNHEY and SMNVEV (reference sequence).

This clonotype was found many times. The chain links TRBV28 to TRBJ1-2; unclear D gene. Germline V gene sequence: CDR1 MDHEN, CDR2 SYDVKM. V was shortened by 5 bases and J by 8 bases, with 15 bases between the two germline ends. This CDR3 contains 13 residues. This CDR3 is CASSKLAGKGYTF. CDR3 coding DNA: TGTGCCAGCAGTAAACTGGCTGGGAAAGGCTACACCTTC.

The sample holds many counts of this clonotype. The genes are TRBV18 and TRBJ2-5, with a possible D match to TRBD2 (6 bases). V lost 6 bases to trimming and J lost 3 bases, with 14 bases between them. The germline gives CDR1 KGHSH, CDR2 LQKENI. This CDR3 region has 14 residues. The CDR3 sequence is CASSSPGLKETQYF. CDR3 nucleotide sequence: TGTGCCAGCTCCTCACCGGGACTCAAAGAGACCCAGTACTTC.

This rearrangement joins TRBV2 to TRBJ2-7; possible D gene TRBD1, 5 bases. Germline CDR1 reads SNHLY; CDR2 reads FYNNEI. The V and J ends lost 1 base and 4 bases respectively, with 8 bases between them. This CDR3 is 13 amino acids long. Written as DNA, the CDR3 is TGTGCCAGCAGTGAAGGGGGCAAGTACGAGCAGTACTTC. This translates into CASSEGGKYEQYF.

This clonotype was recorded at least ten times. This chain joins TRBV27 and TRBJ2-2, with D hard to call. Germline V gives CDR1 MNHEY, CDR2 SMNVEV (reference sequence). Trimming shortened V by 5 bases and J by 7 bases, and 14 bases separated the two germline ends. This CDR3 is built from 14 residues. The CDR3 nucleotides read TGTGCCAGCAGTCCAAGACCACTCGTCGGGGAGCTGTTTTTT. As protein: CASSPRPLVGELFF.

This clonotype was recorded a few times. V and J are TRBV27 and TRBJ2-4; perhaps TRBD1 as D (6 bases). Trimming removed 4 bases at V and 8 bases at J, with 15 bases between. The CDR3 extends over 14 amino acids. The V gene's germline CDR1 is MNHEY and CDR2 SMNVEV (reference sequence). CDR3 DNA sequence: TGTGCCAGCAGTTCCAAACAGGGTGGGCACATTCAGTACTTC. This sequence encodes CASSSKQGGHIQYF.

This clonotype appeared many times. The V gene is TRBV7-9, the J gene TRBJ1-2; D is ambiguous. Trimming cost V 2 bases and J 4 bases, with 11 bases left between them. The CDR3 is 14 amino acids. Germline V CDR1 and CDR2: SEHNR, FQNEAQ (reference sequence). The CDR3 DNA reads as TGTGCCAGCAGCTTATTCGACGGAGCCTATGGCTACACCTTC. It is translated as CASSLFDGAYGYTF. Variable domain in full (rest from reference TRBV7-9 and TRBJ1-2): DTGVSQNPRHKITKRGQNVTFRCDPISEHNRLYWYRQTLGQGPEFLTYFQNEAQLEKSRLLSDRFSAERPKGSFSTLEIQRTEQGDSAMYLCASSLFDGAYGYTFGSGTRLTVV.

This clonotype was observed many times. The chain links TRBV10-2 to TRBJ2-7; no clear D. CDR1 and CDR2 from the germline V gene are WSHSY and SAAADI. CDR3 size: 15 residues. The ends were cut back, 1 base at V and 0 bases at J, with 10 bases in the middle. Written as DNA, the CDR3 is TGCGCCAGCAGTGAGTTCGGACCCACCTCCTACGAGCAGTACTTC. Translated, it gives CASSEFGPTSYEQYF.

This clonotype was found many times. V gene TRBV29-1 combines with J gene TRBJ2-2; 12 positions match TRBD2. CDR3 length equals 16 residues. Trimming removed 2 bases from V and 6 bases from J; junction bases left unmatched: 7. CDR1 SQVTM and CDR2 ANQGSEA come from the germline V gene. CDR3 in DNA: TGCAGCGTTGAATCGCCTAGCGGGAGGGCCCCCGGGGAGCTGTTTTTT. Residues: CSVESPSGRAPGELFF.

This clonotype was seen only a few times. The CDR3 is CASSQLRPGRFNNYGYTF. In DNA, the CDR3 is TGTGCCAGCAGCCAATTACGTCCCGGGCGTTTCAATAACTATGGCTACACCTTC. The chain carries TRBV3-1 and TRBJ1-2; no reliable D call. Trimming stripped 2 bases from V and 1 base from J, with 20 bases between. CDR3 size: 18 residues. The V gene's germline CDR1 is LGHDT and CDR2 YNNKEL (reference sequence).